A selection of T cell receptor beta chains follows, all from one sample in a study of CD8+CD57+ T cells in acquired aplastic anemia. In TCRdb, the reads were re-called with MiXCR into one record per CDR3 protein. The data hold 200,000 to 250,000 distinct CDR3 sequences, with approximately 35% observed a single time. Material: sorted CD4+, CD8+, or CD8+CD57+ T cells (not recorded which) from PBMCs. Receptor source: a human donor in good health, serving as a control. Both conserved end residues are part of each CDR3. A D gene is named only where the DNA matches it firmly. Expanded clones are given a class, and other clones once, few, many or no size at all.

CDR3aa: CASSSPRQGNYGYTF; CDR3nt: TGTGCCAGCAGCTCCCCGCGACAGGGAAACTATGGCTACACCTTC; v_gene: TRBV12-3/TRBV12-4; d_gene: TRBD1; abundance: many; j_gene: TRBJ1-2
CDR3aa: CATREGTSGTEAFF; CDR3nt: TGTGCCACCAGGGAGGGGACATCTGGCACTGAAGCTTTCTTT; v_gene: TRBV24-1; d_gene: -; abundance: few; j_gene: TRBJ1-1
CDR3aa: CASSFKGQGGYGYTF; CDR3nt: TGCGCCAGCAGCTTCAAGGGGCAGGGCGGCTATGGCTACACCTTC; v_gene: TRBV5-1; d_gene: -; abundance: -; j_gene: TRBJ1-2
CDR3aa: CAISDPGEGDYGYTF; CDR3nt: TGTGCCATCAGTGACCCAGGGGAAGGAGACTATGGCTACACCTTC; v_gene: TRBV10-3; d_gene: -; abundance: -; j_gene: TRBJ1-2
CDR3aa: CATSRGGGYCEQYF; CDR3nt: TGTGCCACCAGCAGGGGGGGAGGGTATTGCGAGCAGTACTTC; v_gene: TRBV10-3; d_gene: -; abundance: -; j_gene: TRBJ2-7
CDR3aa: CASSPSSGTGMRGYTF; CDR3nt: TGTGCCAGCAGCCCAAGCTCCGGGACAGGGATGCGCGGCTACACCTTC; v_gene: TRBV11-2; d_gene: TRBD1; abundance: -; j_gene: TRBJ1-2
CDR3aa: CASSLGGGQVSEQYF; CDR3nt: TGTGCCAGCAGCTTAGGGGGGGGGCAGGTGAGCGAGCAGTACTTC; v_gene: TRBV7-2; d_gene: -; abundance: many; j_gene: TRBJ2-7
CDR3aa: CSARTGSPYGYTF; CDR3nt: TGCAGTGCTCGGACAGGGAGCCCCTATGGCTACACCTTC; v_gene: TRBV20-1; d_gene: TRBD1; abundance: -; j_gene: TRBJ1-2
CDR3aa: CSASLTAYSYNEQFF; CDR3nt: TGCAGTGCTAGTCTGACAGCGTACTCCTACAATGAGCAGTTCTTC; v_gene: TRBV20-1; d_gene: -; abundance: many; j_gene: TRBJ2-1
CDR3aa: CSVNSGSDTGELFF; CDR3nt: TGCAGCGTAAATAGCGGGAGTGATACCGGGGAGCTGTTTTTT; v_gene: TRBV29-1; d_gene: TRBD2; abundance: -; j_gene: TRBJ2-2